The 27 T cell receptor beta chains below all came from one sample that was sequenced in a study of shared clonotypes between healthy human individuals. The method was immunoSEQ multiplex PCR; TCRdb's version includes in-frame clones alone and lacks a portion of them. Counted here are around 1.4 million clones, 98% occurring once; the ten biggest clones make up approximately 0.4%. The material sequenced was naive CD4+ T cells sorted from blood. Subset of the sample: CD45RA+ positively selected. These receptor sequences come from a young man in good health.

This clone was counted once. The chain has TRBV11-2 and TRBJ2-1; D remains unclear. The CDR3 contains 15 residues. Trimming pared 1 base from V and 2 bases from J, leaving 9 bases between. Germline V gene data show CDR1 as SGHAT and CDR2 as FQNNGV. CDR3 protein: CASSLGPHPYNEQFF. Here the CDR3 DNA reads TGTGCCAGCAGCTTAGGACCCCATCCCTACAATGAGCAGTTCTTC.

The chain carries TRBV5-4 and TRBJ2-1; TRBD2 matches at 13 bases. The CDR3 has 19 amino acids. Unmatched junction bases numbered 12, after V lost 2 bases and J lost 4 bases. From germline, CDR1 is SGHNT and CDR2 YYREEE (reference sequence). CDR3 DNA: TGTGCCAGCAGCTTCAGCGGGACTAGCGGGATAGTAGGGTACAATGAGCAGTTCTTC. Residues: CASSFSGTSGIVGYNEQFF.

This clone showed up just a few times. The chain uses TRBV2 and TRBJ1-4, with D unresolved. Germline values: CDR1 SNHLY, CDR2 FYNNEI. The CDR3 is made up of 17 amino acids. The V end lost 1 base, the J end lost 0 bases, and 12 bases lay between the germline ends. DNA of the CDR3: TGTGCCAGCAGTGAAGAATGGAGAGATGCAACTAATGAAAAACTGTTTTTT. As protein: CASSEEWRDATNEKLFF.

The chain joins TRBV29-1 to TRBJ2-2; TRBD1 matches at 8 bases. The CDR3 loop spans 14 amino acids. CDR1 SQVTM and CDR2 ANQGSEA come from the germline V gene. Trimming cost V 6 bases and J 1 base; bases outside gene matches: 4. The CDR3 spells CSVLTGVNTGELFF. CDR3 DNA: TGCAGCGTCCTGACAGGGGTGAACACCGGGGAGCTGTTTTTT.

The J gene is TRBJ2-1, the V gene TRBV4-3, with a weak D call TRBD2 (6 bases). V was clipped by 2 bases and J by 8 bases, with 13 bases between them. From germline, CDR1 is LGHNA and CDR2 YSLEER. CDR3 length equals 14 residues. The CDR3 coding sequence is TGCGCCAGCAGCCAACCCCACCGACTAGATGAGCAGTTCTTC. It codes for CASSQPHRLDEQFF.

The V call is TRBV27, the J call TRBJ2-7, with D possibly TRBD1 on 7 matching bases. This CDR3 is built from 18 residues. Germline V lookup: CDR1 MNHEY, CDR2 SMNVEV (reference sequence). Trimming shortened V by 1 base and J by 4 bases, and 23 bases separated the two germline ends. The CDR3, as DNA: TGTGCCAGCAGTTTATTAAGAGGCGCCGGAGGGGGCGGTTACGAGCAGTACTTC. The encoded protein is CASSLLRGAGGGGYEQYF.

The V and J genes are TRBV15 and TRBJ2-5; no clear D gene. The CDR3 loop spans 12 amino acids. V lost 0 bases and J 5 bases, leaving 4 bases between the germline ends. Germline V gene data show CDR1 as LNHNV and CDR2 as YYDKDF (reference sequence). The CDR3 reads CATSRDSETQYF. The CDR3 DNA sequence: TGTGCCACCAGCAGAGATTCGGAGACCCAGTACTTC.

This clone occurred once. The rearrangement uses TRBV5-4 and TRBJ2-1, with TRBD2 matching over 10 bases. V gave up 4 bases and J gave up 10 bases; unmatched junction bases: 17. The CDR3 spans 17 residues. Per germline, CDR1 SGHNT and CDR2 YYREEE (reference sequence). The CDR3 sequence: CASSPLSGRFSGGEQFF. The CDR3 nucleotides are TGTGCCAGCAGCCCTCTTAGCGGGAGGTTTTCAGGGGGCGAGCAGTTCTTC.

The gene calls are TRBV11-2 and TRBJ2-7, with a weak D call TRBD1 (5 bases). In germline, CDR1 is SGHAT, CDR2 FQNNGV. This CDR3 region has 15 residues. Deletions cut 8 bases from V and 3 bases from J, with 20 bases between. The CDR3 DNA sequence: TGTGCCAGCCGAGCGATGCACAGGAATAACTACGAGCAGTACTTC. It translates to CASRAMHRNNYEQYF.

J is TRBJ2-7 and V is TRBV9; perhaps TRBD1 as D (6 bases). From germline, CDR1 is SGDLS and CDR2 YYNGEE. The length of the CDR3 is 14 residues. V was clipped by 1 base and J by 2 bases, with 10 bases between them. The CDR3 DNA is TGTGCCAGCAGCGTAACAGGGTGGGCCTACGAGCAGTACTTC. Its translation: CASSVTGWAYEQYF.

The chain is built from TRBV2 and TRBJ2-1; no reliable D call. The CDR3 extends over 14 amino acids. The V end lost 0 bases, the J end lost 5 bases, and 8 bases lay between the germline ends. Germline assignment: CDR1 SNHLY and CDR2 FYNNEI. This CDR3 reads CASSEALRDNEQFF. The CDR3 nucleotides read TGTGCCAGCAGTGAAGCGCTTCGTGACAATGAGCAGTTCTTC.

CDR3 sequence: CASSSRTGPGPQHF. The CDR3 region has the DNA TGTGCCAGCAGTTCTCGGACAGGGCCAGGGCCCCAGCATTTT. The V and J genes are TRBV6-5 and TRBJ1-5; the match to TRBD1 covers 8 bases. There are 14 residues in the CDR3. The ends lost 4 bases at V and 9 bases at J; junction bases unmatched: 8. In germline, CDR1 is MNHEY, CDR2 SVGAGI.

The rearrangement uses TRBV7-9 and TRBJ1-1; D ambiguous. The V gene lost 1 base and the J gene lost 0 bases, with 9 bases spanning the gap. Per germline, CDR1 SEHNR and CDR2 FQNEAQ (reference sequence). The CDR3 is made up of 15 amino acids. In DNA, the CDR3 is TGTGCCAGCAGCTTAGGACCATACATGAACACTGAAGCTTTCTTT. Translation gives CASSLGPYMNTEAFF.

The chain carries TRBV10-2 and TRBJ1-1, with D unresolved. Trimming took off 5 bases at V and 0 bases at J, with 10 bases between the two ends. The V gene's germline CDR1 is WSHSY and CDR2 SAAADI. This CDR3 has 14 amino acids. CDR3 sequence (DNA): TGCGCCAGCAGTTACGGTTATTTGAACACTGAAGCTTTCTTT. This codes for CASSYGYLNTEAFF.

The V and J genes are TRBV6-1 and TRBJ2-7; no definite D call. CDR3 size: 14 residues. CDR1 MNHNS and CDR2 SASEGT come from the germline V gene. Trimming took 4 bases from V and 9 from J, leaving 19 bases between them. The CDR3 region has the DNA TGTGCCAGCAGTGGAGGACGGATCGAGGCGTGGCAGTACTTC. Its protein is CASSGGRIEAWQYF.

The CDR3 region has the DNA TGTGCCAGCAGCAATCCCGGACAGGATGGCTACACCTTC. Protein: CASSNPGQDGYTF. The J gene is TRBJ1-2, the V gene TRBV9; 7 bases line up with TRBD1. This CDR3 has 13 residues. Per germline, CDR1 SGDLS and CDR2 YYNGEE. With V trimmed by 4 bases and J by 6 bases, 6 bases remained unmatched.

The V and J genes are TRBV5-1 and TRBJ1-5; the D gene is possibly TRBD1 (5 bases). CDR3 size: 15 residues. V was pared by 0 bases and J by 7 bases, with 14 bases between. CDR1 and CDR2 (germline): SGHRS, YFSETQ. This chain's CDR3 is CASSLGGLRGQPQHF. DNA for the CDR3: TGCGCCAGCAGCTTGGGGGGACTAAGGGGACAGCCCCAGCATTTT.

The genes are TRBV5-6 and TRBJ2-2; TRBD1 aligns across 7 bases. Losses at the gene ends were 4 bases for V and 4 bases for J; bases not matched to a gene: 10. From germline, CDR1 is SGHDT and CDR2 YYEEEE. The CDR3 consists of 16 residues. The CDR3: CASSHGVYRGTGELFF. CDR3 in DNA: TGTGCCAGCAGCCACGGGGTGTACAGGGGCACCGGGGAGCTGTTTTTT. The entire variable domain, with the rest obtained from reference TRBV5-6 and TRBJ2-2, is as follows: DAGVTQSPTHLIKTRGQQVTLRCSPKSGHDTVSWYQQALGQGPQFIFQYYEEEERQRGNFPDRFSGHQFPNYSSELNVNALLLGDSALYLCASSHGVYRGTGELFFGEGSRLTVL.

The DNA of the CDR3 is TGTGCCTGGAGTGTAGTGGGTAGGGGATCCCTCGGGGATACGCAGTATTTT. Translation gives CAWSVVGRGSLGDTQYF. This chain connects TRBV30 to TRBJ2-3; TRBD1 is a possible D gene (5 bases). Germline-derived CDR1 and CDR2 are GTSNPN and SVGIG (reference sequence). The CDR3 runs 17 residues. V was clipped by 0 bases and J by 6 bases, with 22 bases between them. The whole variable domain, remainder taken from reference TRBV30 and TRBJ2-3, is SQTIHQWPATLVQPVGSPLSLECTVEGTSNPNLYWYRQAAGRGLQLLFYSVGIGQISSEVPQNLSASRPQDRQFILSSKKLLLSDSGFYLCAWSVVGRGSLGDTQYFGPGTRLTVL.

The sample holds one count of this clone. The same CDR3 is also encoded by other DNA sequences in this sample. The V call is TRBV5-1, the J call TRBJ2-1; D is ambiguous. V was shortened by 0 bases and J by 4 bases, with 11 bases between the two germline ends. Germline CDR1 and CDR2: SGHRS and YFSETQ. The CDR3 runs 15 residues. The DNA for the CDR3 is TGCGCCAGCAGCTTGGGAAGCCTCGGGTACAATGAGCAGTTCTTC. Its translation: CASSLGSLGYNEQFF.

The chain joins TRBV14 to TRBJ2-1; 7 positions agree with TRBD1. The CDR3 extends over 15 amino acids. Germline loops: CDR1 SGHDN, CDR2 FVKESK. The trim removed 4 bases at V and 3 bases at J, leaving 6 bases unmatched. The CDR3 DNA reads TGTGCCAGCAGCCCGTTAGGGGGCCTCTACAATGAGCAGTTCTTC. Translation gives CASSPLGGLYNEQFF.

The V call is TRBV9, the J call TRBJ2-7, with 7 bases lining up with TRBD1. From germline, CDR1 is SGDLS and CDR2 YYNGEE. The CDR3 runs 14 residues. V shed 4 bases, J shed 2 bases, and the junction held 6 bases outside the gene matches. CDR3 region: CASSTGQEPYEQYF. In DNA form, the CDR3 reads TGTGCCAGCAGCACCGGACAGGAACCCTACGAGCAGTACTTC.

In this sample, this clone turned up once. The chain couples TRBV7-3 to TRBJ2-1; TRBD2 matches 7 bases. The CDR3 covers 15 residues. Germline lookup yields CDR1 SGHTA and CDR2 FQGTGA. Trimming cost V 2 bases and J 3 bases; bases outside gene matches: 4. CDR3 coding DNA: TGTGCCAGCAGCTTATCGCGGGAGAGCTACAATGAGCAGTTCTTC. It translates to CASSLSRESYNEQFF.

The V and J genes are TRBV4-3 and TRBJ2-3, with D hard to call. Germline V gene data show CDR1 as LGHNA and CDR2 as YSLEER. The CDR3 has 15 amino acids. V lost 2 bases and J 4 bases, leaving 13 bases between the germline ends. CDR3 bases: TGCGCCAGCAGCCAAAAGACCTGGGGTTCAGATACGCAGTATTTT. It translates to CASSQKTWGSDTQYF.

The V and J genes are TRBV30 and TRBJ2-5; D is undetermined. V lost 3 bases and J 2 bases, leaving 4 bases between the germline ends. Germline V lookup: CDR1 GTSNPN, CDR2 SVGIG (reference sequence). This CDR3 has 11 residues. DNA of the CDR3: TGTGCCTGGAGAAATCAAGAGACCCAGTACTTC. It yields the protein CAWRNQETQYF.

This sequence joins TRBV9 and TRBJ2-1; 9 nucleotides align to TRBD1. With 2 bases clipped from V and 6 bases from J, the junction kept 6 bases outside the gene matches. CDR3 size: 15 residues. Germline V CDR1 and CDR2: SGDLS, YYNGEE. The CDR3 loop reads CASSVIGQGFNEQFF. CDR3 in DNA: TGTGCCAGCAGCGTTATTGGACAGGGGTTCAATGAGCAGTTCTTC.

The chain carries TRBV14 and TRBJ2-7, with D possibly matching TRBD1 (5 bases). With 1 base removed from V and 2 bases from J, the gap between germline ends came to 9 bases. There are 14 residues in the CDR3. Germline assignment: CDR1 SGHDN and CDR2 FVKESK. CDR3 nucleotide sequence: TGTGCCAGCAGCCAAGTTCAGGGAACCTACGAGCAGTACTTC. Its protein product is CASSQVQGTYEQYF.